What follows are 18 T cell receptor beta chains derived from one specimen sequenced in a study of blood T cell repertoires in COVID-19 (dated by TCRdb to about 2020). The library was generated by the immunoSEQ multiplex PCR assay. TCRdb re-hosts the immuneACCESS table, in-frame sequences only. Its copies lack some clones; in the studies checked, an unresolved V gene accounts for under half of them, and the cause for the rest is not known. Here the sample has about 62,000 clones; approximately 90% occur a single time. Jointly, the top ten make up around 1.3% of the sample. The sequenced material came from peripheral blood. The receptors originated from a woman of 80 years or more with acute or convalescent COVID-19.

V gene TRBV2 combines with J gene TRBJ2-1; 9 nucleotides match TRBD2. The germline gives CDR1 SNHLY, CDR2 FYNNEI. The CDR3 runs to 14 residues. J gave up 9 bases and V 10 bases, and 13 bases lay outside the gene matches. The CDR3 DNA reads TGTGCCACCTTGCTAGCGGGGCTCTCAGCTGAGCAGTTCTTC. Its translation: CATLLAGLSAEQFF.

The rearrangement uses TRBV29-1 and TRBJ1-2, with D maybe TRBD1 (6 bases). The germline V gene encodes CDR1 SQVTM and CDR2 ANQGSEA. CDR3 length: 13 residues. The V end was cut by 5 bases, the J end by 7 bases, with 17 bases between. The CDR3 loop reads CSVRTVTHSGYTF. CDR3 DNA sequence: TGCAGCGTTCGGACAGTAACCCACTCTGGCTACACCTTC. The complete variable domain, with remaining parts taken from reference TRBV29-1 and TRBJ1-2, reads SAVISQKPSRDICQRGTSLTIQCQVDSQVTMMFWYRQQPGQSLTLIATANQGSEATYESGFVIDKFPISRPNLTFSTLTVSNMSPEDSSIYLCSVRTVTHSGYTFGSGTRLTVV.

The chain couples TRBV18 to TRBJ1-2, with 8 bases identical to TRBD1. This CDR3 has 14 residues. Germline-derived CDR1 and CDR2 are KGHSH and LQKENI. The V and J ends lost 4 bases and 6 bases, in that order; junction bases with no gene match: 7. The CDR3 loop reads CASSLPQGADGYTF. The CDR3 DNA reads TGTGCCAGCTCACTTCCCCAGGGGGCTGATGGCTACACCTTC.

This chain links TRBV6-2 or TRBV6-3 with TRBJ1-5; 9 bases align to TRBD1. CDR3 length: 16 residues. V dropped 5 bases and J dropped 6; count of bases not matched to a gene: 11. CDR1 MNHEY and CDR2 SVGEGT come from the germline V gene. CDR3 sequence reads: CASSRETGGLGQPQHF. The CDR3 nucleotides read TGTGCCAGCAGTCGCGAAACAGGGGGCTTGGGTCAGCCCCAGCATTTT.

J is TRBJ2-3 and V is TRBV27; a possible D gene is TRBD1 (6 bases). Trimming removed 7 bases at V and 3 bases at J, with 14 bases between. Germline V CDR1 and CDR2: MNHEY, SMNVEV (reference sequence). This CDR3 spans 14 amino acids. The CDR3 sequence is CASKNRENTDTQYF. DNA for the CDR3: TGTGCCAGCAAAAACAGGGAGAATACAGATACGCAGTATTTT.

The chain is built from TRBV10-1 and TRBJ1-5, with D possibly TRBD1 on 6 matching bases. CDR1 is WNHNN and CDR2 is SYGVQD in the germline V gene (reference sequence). Between the trimmed V and J ends, which lost 3 bases and 6 bases, there was a span of 18 bases. The CDR3 consists of 16 residues. The CDR3 loop is CASSERNVGGSQPQHF. DNA for the CDR3: TGCGCCAGCAGTGAAAGGAACGTTGGGGGCTCTCAGCCCCAGCATTTT.

The rearrangement uses TRBV10-3 and TRBJ1-1; 7 nucleotides match TRBD1. This CDR3 region has 16 residues. With V trimmed by 6 bases and J by 5 bases, 15 bases remained unmatched. Germline-derived CDR1 and CDR2 are ENHRY and SYGVKD. In DNA, the CDR3 is TGTGCCATCAGAAACCCATACGAGGGGGCTGGGACTGAAGCTTTCTTT. Protein product: CAIRNPYEGAGTEAFF.

The V and J genes are TRBV10-2 and TRBJ2-1; D gene unclear. Germline V lookup: CDR1 WSHSY, CDR2 SAAADI. With 6 bases removed from V and 8 bases from J, the gap between germline ends came to 17 bases. The CDR3 covers 14 residues. Here the CDR3 DNA reads TGCGCCAGCAGCTCACAGATCCCGCTGGATGAGCAGTTCTTC. Residues: CASSSQIPLDEQFF.

The chain employs TRBV2 and TRBJ1-1; 9 positions match TRBD1. The CDR3 totals 14 residues. With V trimmed by 7 bases and J by 5 bases, 8 bases remained unmatched. Germline assignment: CDR1 SNHLY and CDR2 FYNNEI. The CDR3 nucleotides read TGTGCCAGCAATCCAGACAGGGGGTGGACTGAAGCTTTCTTT. It codes for CASNPDRGWTEAFF.

The rearrangement uses TRBV13 and TRBJ1-6; D gene unclear. Germline CDR1 and CDR2: PRHDT and FYEKMQ (reference sequence). With 4 bases removed from V and 10 bases from J, the gap between germline ends came to 14 bases. The CDR3 sequence is 14 residues long. In DNA, the CDR3 is TGTGCCAGCAGCTCAACAGTGAACTCATCACCCCTCCACTTT. This gives the protein CASSSTVNSSPLHF.

The chain joins TRBV27 to TRBJ2-6, with a possible D match to TRBD1 (5 bases). CDR1 MNHEY and CDR2 SMNVEV come from the germline V gene (reference sequence). CDR3 size: 15 residues. Trimming removed 6 bases from V and 0 bases from J, with 9 bases in between. The CDR3 DNA reads TGTGCCAGCAGAAGAGACAGCTCTGGGGCCAACGTCCTGACTTTC. Translated, it gives CASRRDSSGANVLTF.

The rearrangement links TRBV9 to TRBJ1-3; TRBD1 aligns across 8 bases. CDR1 is SGDLS and CDR2 is YYNGEE in the germline V gene. Trimming took 2 bases from V and 4 from J; bases not matched to a gene: 8. The CDR3 has 16 amino acids. In nucleotides, the CDR3 is TGTGCCAGCAGCGTTCAGGGGGCCGCTTTCGGAAACACCATATATTTT. As protein: CASSVQGAAFGNTIYF.

The V gene is TRBV6-5, the J gene TRBJ2-2; D possibly corresponds to TRBD1 (6 bases). The germline V gene has CDR1 MNHEY and CDR2 SVGAGI. The CDR3 loop spans 13 amino acids. V lost 6 bases and J lost 6, with 11 bases in between. CDR3 coding DNA: TGTGCCAGCAGAACAGGGATCTCCGGGGAGCTGTTTTTT. This gives the protein CASRTGISGELFF.

V gene TRBV5-4 combines with J gene TRBJ2-7; unclear D gene. The germline CDR1 and CDR2 sequences are SGHNT and YYREEE (reference sequence). The CDR3 sequence is 13 residues long. V dropped 0 bases and J dropped 0 bases, with 4 bases sitting between them. In DNA, the CDR3 is TGTGCCAGCAGCTTGGCCGGCTCCTACGAGCAGTACTTC. This translates into CASSLAGSYEQYF.

The chain joins TRBV28 to TRBJ1-2; D call uncertain. Trimming stripped 5 bases from V and 8 bases from J, with 9 bases between. Germline CDR1 MDHEN, CDR2 SYDVKM. This CDR3 contains 11 residues. The CDR3 nucleotides read TGTGCCAGCAGTGACCCTAGGGGCTACACCTTC. This codes for CASSDPRGYTF.

This chain uses TRBV19 with TRBJ1-2; TRBD1 matches at 7 bases. V dropped 4 bases and J dropped 6; count of bases not matched to a gene: 11. CDR1 is LNHDA and CDR2 is SQIVND in the germline V gene (reference sequence). The CDR3 has 15 residues. The CDR3 is CASSTSGGRGNGYTF. The CDR3 nucleotides are TGTGCCAGTAGTACCTCAGGGGGACGTGGAAATGGCTACACCTTC.

This clone has just a few counts. The gene calls are TRBV5-1 and TRBJ2-2; 7 bases match TRBD1. The germline V gene has CDR1 SGHRS and CDR2 YFSETQ. The V and J ends lost 4 bases and 1 base, in that order; junction bases with no gene match: 13. The CDR3 is made up of 18 amino acids. The CDR3 region has the DNA TGCGCCAGCAGCCCAGCTCCGAGACAGGGTCGGAACACCGGGGAGCTGTTTTTT. Amino acid sequence: CASSPAPRQGRNTGELFF.

The chain uses TRBV2 and TRBJ2-5, with 8 bases that match TRBD2. Germline-derived CDR1 and CDR2 are SNHLY and FYNNEI. J gave up 4 bases and V 4 bases, and 2 bases lay outside the gene matches. The CDR3 is made up of 13 amino acids. The CDR3 region is CASSALAGETQYF. CDR3 in DNA: TGTGCCAGCAGTGCGCTAGCGGGAGAGACCCAGTACTTC.